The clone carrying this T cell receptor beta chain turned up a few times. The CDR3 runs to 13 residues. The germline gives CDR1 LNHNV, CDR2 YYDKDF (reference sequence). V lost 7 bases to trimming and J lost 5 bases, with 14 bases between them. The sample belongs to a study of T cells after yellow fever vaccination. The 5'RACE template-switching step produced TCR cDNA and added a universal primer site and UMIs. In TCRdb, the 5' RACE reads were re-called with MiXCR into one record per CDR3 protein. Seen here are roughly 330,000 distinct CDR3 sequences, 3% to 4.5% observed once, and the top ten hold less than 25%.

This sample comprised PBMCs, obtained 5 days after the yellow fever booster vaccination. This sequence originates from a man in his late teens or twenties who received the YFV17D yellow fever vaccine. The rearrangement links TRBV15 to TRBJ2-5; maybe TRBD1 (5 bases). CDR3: CATTAQAGETQYF. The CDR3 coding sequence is TGTGCCACCACAGCACAGGCAGGGGAGACCCAGTACTTC. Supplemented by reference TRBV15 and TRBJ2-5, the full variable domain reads DAMVIQNPRYQVTQFGKPVTLSCSQTLNHNVMYWYQQKSSQAPKLLFHYYDKDFNNEADTPDNFQSRRPNTSFCFLDIRSPGLGDTAMYLCATTAQAGETQYFGPGTRLLVL.